A single sample is the source of the 29 T cell receptor beta chains below, sequenced in a study of OX40 agonist ivuxolimab in advanced cancers. Sequenced by immunoSEQ multiplex PCR; TCRdb stores in-frame clones only, minus some. The sample carries approximately 90,000 clones, about 90% recorded once. Sequenced material: CD4+ or CD8+ T cells sorted from blood, taken in a trial of the OX40 agonist ivuxolimab. These TCRs come from an adult with an advanced solid tumor such as melanoma, head and neck, liver or kidney cancer.

The gene calls are TRBV11-2 and TRBJ1-6; 7 positions agree with TRBD1. Germline V CDR1 and CDR2: SGHAT, FQNNGV. J was trimmed by 6 bases and V by 5 bases; bases with no gene match: 7. The CDR3 loop spans 15 amino acids. The CDR3 DNA is TGTGCCAGCAGCCGCACAGGGGTCGGTAATTCACCCCTCCACTTT. Translated: CASSRTGVGNSPLHF.

The rearrangement uses TRBV27 and TRBJ2-1; 7 bases line up with TRBD2. Germline CDR1 and CDR2: MNHEY and SMNVEV (reference sequence). Trimming cost V 2 bases and J 7 bases; bases outside gene matches: 8. This CDR3 has 15 amino acids. CDR3 protein: CASSLPGREWNEQFF. In nucleotides, the CDR3 is TGTGCCAGCAGTTTACCTGGGCGGGAGTGGAATGAGCAGTTCTTC.

The chain employs TRBV7-9 and TRBJ2-2; D not certain. The CDR3 is made up of 18 amino acids. Germline-derived CDR1 and CDR2 are SEHNR and FQNEAQ (reference sequence). Trimming shortened V by 3 bases and J by 0 bases, and 17 bases separated the two germline ends. The CDR3 DNA sequence: TGTGCCAGCAGCTTTTTAGCTTCGTGGGCGGCGAACACCGGGGAGCTGTTTTTT. It codes for CASSFLASWAANTGELFF.

The rearrangement joins TRBV13 to TRBJ2-7; the match to TRBD1 covers 8 bases. Germline CDR1 and CDR2: PRHDT and FYEKMQ (reference sequence). The length of the CDR3 is 15 residues. V was clipped by 5 bases and J by 3 bases; unmatched bases: 9. CDR3 bases: TGTGCCAGCAGCCCCGGGGACAGGAGCTTCTACGAGCAGTACTTC. Amino acids: CASSPGDRSFYEQYF.

The chain uses TRBV27 and TRBJ2-7; D remains unclear. The CDR3 has 13 amino acids. Germline V lookup: CDR1 MNHEY, CDR2 SMNVEV (reference sequence). With 5 bases removed from V and 5 bases from J, the gap between germline ends came to 13 bases. The DNA of the CDR3 is TGTGCCAGCAGTGATGGTAAGCTTGACGAGCAGTACTTC. Translated: CASSDGKLDEQYF.

J is TRBJ1-5 and V is TRBV6-1; D remains ambiguous. CDR1 MNHNS and CDR2 SASEGT come from the germline V gene. The CDR3 is made up of 15 amino acids. V lost 7 bases and J 0 bases, leaving 13 bases between the germline ends. CDR3 residues: CASIWTADSNQPQHF. CDR3 sequence (DNA): TGTGCCAGCATTTGGACTGCCGATAGCAATCAGCCCCAGCATTTT.

V gene TRBV12-2 combines with J gene TRBJ2-4. TRBV12-2 is marked as a pseudogene. This CDR3 region has 15 residues. CDR3 region: CASRPRPVAKNIQYF. For the CDR3, the DNA is TGTGCAAGTCGCCCACGACCGGTAGCCAAAAACATTCAGTACTTC.

The chain employs TRBV9 and TRBJ2-5; D uncertain. CDR3 length equals 15 residues. Germline-derived CDR1 and CDR2 are SGDLS and YYNGEE. Trimming stripped 0 bases from V and 5 bases from J, with 14 bases between. The CDR3 loop reads CASSVEGLKRETQYF. Here the CDR3 DNA reads TGTGCCAGCAGCGTAGAAGGGTTAAAGAGGGAGACCCAGTACTTC.

The gene calls are TRBV25-1 and TRBJ2-6; a possible D gene is TRBD2 (5 bases). Germline values: CDR1 MGHDK, CDR2 SYGVNS. With 6 bases removed from V and 4 bases from J, the gap between germline ends came to 19 bases. The CDR3 runs 17 residues. The CDR3 reads CASSRREYSEGANVLTF. DNA for the CDR3: TGTGCCAGCAGCCGAAGGGAGTATTCGGAAGGGGCCAACGTCCTGACTTTC.

This clone occurred once. The chain carries TRBV6-4 and TRBJ2-2; 9 bases map to TRBD2. Trimming cost V 6 bases and J 4 bases; bases outside gene matches: 6. Germline CDR1 reads MRHNA; CDR2 reads SNTAGT. CDR3 length: 15 residues. CDR3 bases: TGTGCCAGCAGCTTAGAAGCGGGAGGCACCGGGGAGCTGTTTTTT. This gives the protein CASSLEAGGTGELFF.

CDR3 protein: CASSGTEDTEAFF. In DNA form, the CDR3 reads TGTGCCAGCAGCGGGACAGAGGACACTGAAGCTTTCTTT. This chain joins TRBV2 and TRBJ1-1, with 7 bases that match TRBD1. With 6 bases clipped from V and 3 bases from J, the junction kept 4 bases outside the gene matches. The CDR3 is made up of 13 amino acids. The germline CDR1 and CDR2 sequences are SNHLY and FYNNEI.

The chain recombines TRBV14 with TRBJ2-5, with 7 nucleotides matching TRBD1. There are 16 residues in the CDR3. Looked up from germline, CDR1 is SGHDN and CDR2 is FVKESK. The J segment lost 5 bases and the V segment lost 0 bases, leaving 9 bases of the junction unmatched. CDR3 sequence: CASSQDLNRGWETQYF. The CDR3 DNA sequence: TGTGCCAGCAGCCAAGATCTAAACAGGGGATGGGAGACCCAGTACTTC.

The chain is built from TRBV5-6 and TRBJ1-2, with unresolved D. The CDR3 runs to 12 residues. V lost 1 base, J lost 6 bases, and 7 bases lay in between. The germline V gene has CDR1 SGHDT and CDR2 YYEEEE. CDR3 residues: CASSLRLNGYTF. The CDR3 nucleotides read TGTGCCAGCAGCTTGCGGTTGAATGGCTACACCTTC.

The genes are TRBV7-8 and TRBJ2-4, with 13 bases that match TRBD2. Germline lookup yields CDR1 SGHVS and CDR2 FQNEAQ. The CDR3 contains 19 residues. V dropped 5 bases and J dropped 2; count of bases not matched to a gene: 12. CDR3 sequence reads: CASSHSPGTSGATKNIQYF. CDR3 sequence (DNA): TGTGCCAGCAGCCATTCGCCCGGGACTAGCGGGGCCACCAAAAACATTCAGTACTTC.

This clone was counted a single time. This sequence joins TRBV28 and TRBJ1-3; D gene uncertain. This CDR3 region has 13 residues. The V gene lost 5 bases and the J gene lost 1 base, with 6 bases spanning the gap. Germline V lookup: CDR1 MDHEN, CDR2 SYDVKM. The CDR3 spells CASSLTSGNTIYF. CDR3 coding DNA: TGTGCCAGCAGTCTCACGTCTGGAAACACCATATATTTT.

V usage is TRBV7-9 and J usage is TRBJ2-1; 8 bases map to TRBD2. The CDR3 runs to 16 residues. CDR1 and CDR2 (germline): SEHNR, FQNEAQ (reference sequence). Losses at the gene ends were 5 bases for V and 7 bases for J; bases not matched to a gene: 13. This chain's CDR3 is CASSRGGGSTGNEQFF. The CDR3 bases are TGTGCCAGCAGCCGGGGGGGCGGGAGCACGGGTAATGAGCAGTTCTTC.

The chain is built from TRBV2 and TRBJ2-2; D remains unclear. The germline V gene has CDR1 SNHLY and CDR2 FYNNEI. This CDR3 comprises 12 residues. V was pared by 7 bases and J by 5 bases, with 8 bases between. This CDR3 is CASNKGTGELFF. Here the CDR3 DNA reads TGTGCCAGCAATAAGGGAACCGGGGAGCTGTTTTTT.

The chain links TRBV30 to TRBJ2-7, with D maybe TRBD1 (5 bases). V was trimmed by 0 bases and J by 6 bases, leaving 12 bases between them. CDR1 and CDR2 (germline): GTSNPN, SVGIG (reference sequence). This CDR3 spans 13 amino acids. The CDR3 coding sequence is TGTGCCTGGAGTGTAAGTAGGGGCGGCGAGCAGTACTTC. Protein product: CAWSVSRGGEQYF.

The J gene is TRBJ1-3, the V gene TRBV10-3; D call uncertain. V was pared by 7 bases and J by 0 bases, with 10 bases between. CDR1 and CDR2 from the germline V gene are ENHRY and SYGVKD. This CDR3 contains 14 residues. DNA of the CDR3: TGTGCCATCACGGCGAGTGACTCTGGAAACACCATATATTTT. Protein product: CAITASDSGNTIYF.

The chain joins TRBV18 to TRBJ2-7, with 7 bases lining up with TRBD1. V was pared by 0 bases and J by 9 bases, with 8 bases of the junction left unmatched. The CDR3 runs to 14 residues. The germline gives CDR1 KGHSH, CDR2 LQKENI. The CDR3 nucleotides read TGTGCCAGCTCACCACCGGGGGACAGACCGGGGCAGTACTTC. Translation gives CASSPPGDRPGQYF.

The V call is TRBV6-5, the J call TRBJ2-7; a weak D match, TRBD2 (6 bases). Trimming shortened V by 0 bases and J by 3 bases, and 12 bases separated the two germline ends. The CDR3 runs to 15 residues. CDR1 MNHEY and CDR2 SVGAGI come from the germline V gene. This CDR3 is CASSYSGTGVYEQYF. CDR3 nucleotide sequence: TGTGCCAGCAGTTACTCCGGGACTGGAGTCTACGAGCAGTACTTC.

This rearrangement joins TRBV10-3 to TRBJ2-5, with 10 bases that match TRBD1. V lost 0 bases and J lost 5; bases outside the gene matches: 6. CDR1 is ENHRY, CDR2 SYGVKD, per germline. This CDR3 has 16 residues. CDR3 protein: CAISESGTGVAETQYF. The DNA of the CDR3 is TGTGCCATCAGTGAGTCCGGGACAGGGGTGGCGGAGACCCAGTACTTC.

The chain uses TRBV7-8 and TRBJ2-3; D gene uncertain. Germline CDR1 reads SGHVS; CDR2 reads FQNEAQ. V lost 5 bases to trimming and J lost 3 bases, with 9 bases between them. The CDR3 covers 13 residues. The CDR3 DNA reads TGTGCCAGCAGCCCACAGACGACAGATACGCAGTATTTT. It specifies CASSPQTTDTQYF.

V and J are TRBV18 and TRBJ1-3, with D hard to call. The V gene's germline CDR1 is KGHSH and CDR2 LQKENI. V was clipped by 0 bases and J by 1 base, with 4 bases between them. CDR3 size: 14 residues. CDR3 region: CASSPPDSGNTIYF. The DNA for the CDR3 is TGTGCCAGCTCACCACCGGATTCTGGAAACACCATATATTTT.

This chain connects TRBV27 to TRBJ1-5, with D perhaps matching TRBD1 (5 bases). Germline V gene data show CDR1 as MNHEY and CDR2 as SMNVEV (reference sequence). The CDR3 spans 14 residues. Trimming stripped 2 bases from V and 5 bases from J, with 10 bases between. The CDR3 DNA follows: TGTGCCAGCAGTTTAGGGGGATCTTATCAGCCCCAGCATTTT. Encoded protein: CASSLGGSYQPQHF.

V usage is TRBV29-1 and J usage is TRBJ2-2, with 11 bases lining up with TRBD2. This CDR3 is built from 14 residues. CDR1 is SQVTM and CDR2 is ANQGSEA in the germline V gene. J gave up 3 bases and V 5 bases, and 2 bases lay outside the gene matches. The CDR3 protein is CSVTSGSHTGELFF. Written as DNA, the CDR3 is TGCAGCGTTACTAGCGGGAGTCACACCGGGGAGCTGTTTTTT.

The rearrangement uses TRBV28 and TRBJ1-2; TRBD1 matches at 9 bases. V lost 2 bases and J lost 7; bases outside the gene matches: 2. CDR1 MDHEN and CDR2 SYDVKM come from the germline V gene. The CDR3 runs to 13 residues. The CDR3 DNA follows: TGTGCCAGCAGTTTAGGGACAGGGTTTGGCTACACCTTC. Its translation is CASSLGTGFGYTF.

The gene calls are TRBV7-2 and TRBJ2-5; tentatively, D is TRBD2 (6 bases). CDR3 size: 15 residues. Trimming cost V 0 bases and J 1 base, with 9 bases left between them. Germline loops: CDR1 SGHTA, CDR2 FQGNSA. CDR3 protein: CASSLAEGLQETQYF. In DNA form, the CDR3 reads TGTGCCAGCAGCTTAGCGGAGGGACTCCAAGAGACCCAGTACTTC.

This chain uses TRBV19 with TRBJ2-2; no firm D call. Germline V gene data show CDR1 as LNHDA and CDR2 as SQIVND (reference sequence). Between the trimmed V and J ends, which lost 4 bases and 9 bases, there was a span of 15 bases. The CDR3 is 14 amino acids. CDR3: CASSRPGPVRELFF. The CDR3 region has the DNA TGTGCCAGTAGTAGGCCGGGCCCCGTACGGGAGCTGTTTTTT. Combining the CDR3 with reference TRBV19 and TRBJ2-2 gives the whole variable domain DGGITQSPKYLFRKEGQNVTLSCEQNLNHDAMYWYRQDPGQGLRLIYYSQIVNDFQKGDIAEGYSVSREKKESFPLTVTSAQKNPTAFYLCASSRPGPVRELFFGEGSRLTVL.